The 9 T cell receptor beta chains below all came from one sample that was sequenced in a study of blood T cell repertoires in COVID-19 (dated by TCRdb to the early 2020s). The library was made by the immunoSEQ multiplex PCR assay. This immuneACCESS table, as held by TCRdb, lists in-frame sequences with V and J called but not all clones. Of the missing ones, under half trace to an unresolved V gene in checked studies; the others have no known cause. The sample data list some 100,000 clones, and 80% to 90% of these were observed just once. The ten largest clones represent 15% to 20% of the sample. The material sequenced was peripheral blood. The receptor set was obtained from a human donor with acute or convalescent COVID-19. The donor label of this sample is uncertain.

CDR3 sequence: CASSQSLSNQPQHF. CDR3 DNA sequence: TGTGCCAGCAGCCAAAGCCTCAGCAATCAGCCCCAGCATTTT. The gene calls are TRBV3-1 (or the pseudogene TRBV3-2) and TRBJ1-5; no definite D call. The V gene lost 2 bases and the J gene lost 1 base, with 6 bases spanning the gap. CDR1 and CDR2 (germline): LGHDT, YNNKEL (reference sequence). The CDR3 covers 14 residues.

This chain links TRBV19 with TRBJ2-4; perhaps TRBD2 as D (6 bases). Germline CDR1 reads LNHDA; CDR2 reads SQIVND (reference sequence). CDR3 length: 15 residues. V was trimmed by 6 bases and J by 8 bases, leaving 20 bases between them. CDR3 in amino acids: CASSDPGLPVDIQYF. The CDR3 region has the DNA TGTGCCAGTAGCGATCCGGGACTCCCGGTGGACATTCAGTACTTC. Looking up the rest from reference TRBV19 and TRBJ2-4 gives the full variable domain: DGGITQSPKYLFRKEGQNVTLSCEQNLNHDAMYWYRQDPGQGLRLIYYSQIVNDFQKGDIAEGYSVSREKKESFPLTVTSAQKNPTAFYLCASSDPGLPVDIQYFGAGTRLSVL.

This clone came up a few times. The chain carries TRBV14 and TRBJ1-2; D remains ambiguous. This CDR3 region has 15 residues. CDR1 is SGHDN and CDR2 is FVKESK in the germline V gene. Trimming removed 3 bases at V and 0 bases at J, with 11 bases between. The CDR3 DNA reads TGTGCCAGCAGCCACACAGTGAATGCTAACTATGGCTACACCTTC. Translation: CASSHTVNANYGYTF.

V gene TRBV29-1 combines with J gene TRBJ1-5, with 8 bases lining up with TRBD1. The V gene's germline CDR1 is SQVTM and CDR2 ANQGSEA. Trimming cost V 4 bases and J 4 bases; bases outside gene matches: 6. This CDR3 is built from 14 residues. CDR3 amino acids: CSVGQGNPNQPQHF. The CDR3 region has the DNA TGCAGCGTTGGACAGGGGAACCCAAATCAGCCCCAGCATTTT.

V is TRBV19 and J is TRBJ1-5; 9 bases are a match to TRBD1. V shed 5 bases, J shed 6 bases, and the junction held 8 bases outside the gene matches. There are 15 residues in the CDR3. Looked up from germline, CDR1 is LNHDA and CDR2 is SQIVND (reference sequence). The CDR3 sequence: CASSPRQGETQPQHF. In DNA, the CDR3 is TGTGCCAGTAGTCCCAGACAGGGGGAAACTCAGCCCCAGCATTTT.

The chain recombines TRBV19 with TRBJ2-7, with D unclear. The germline V gene encodes CDR1 LNHDA and CDR2 SQIVND (reference sequence). This CDR3 is built from 15 residues. V lost 7 bases and J 0 bases, leaving 16 bases between the germline ends. The CDR3 is CASKIRSFSSYEQYF. The DNA for the CDR3 is TGTGCCAGTAAGATCCGGTCGTTTAGCTCCTACGAGCAGTACTTC.

The CDR3 sequence: CASSLRASGRDTQYF. The CDR3 nucleotides read TGTGCCAGCAGTTTAAGGGCTAGCGGGAGGGATACGCAGTATTTT. The J gene is TRBJ2-3, the V gene TRBV27, with TRBD2 matching over 11 bases. Germline V gene data show CDR1 as MNHEY and CDR2 as SMNVEV (reference sequence). The CDR3 sequence is 15 residues long. The V segment lost 2 bases and the J segment 6 bases; nucleotides outside the gene matches: 4.

J is TRBJ2-7 and V is TRBV6-4; TRBD2 matches at 7 bases. Germline CDR1 and CDR2: MRHNA and SNTAGT. The trim removed 10 bases at V and 0 bases at J, leaving 9 bases unmatched. The CDR3 length is 14 residues. The CDR3 nucleotides read TGTGCCACCCCGGGGGGTATTCACTCCTACGAGCAGTACTTC. It yields the protein CATPGGIHSYEQYF.

The chain recombines TRBV5-4 with TRBJ1-1; 7 nucleotides line up with TRBD1. The junction had 10 bases not matched to a gene; V was cut back by 9 bases and J by 5 bases. Germline CDR1 reads SGHNT; CDR2 reads YYREEE (reference sequence). There are 13 residues in the CDR3. CDR3 in DNA: TGTGCCACGAACGACAGGGTAGGGACTGAAGCTTTCTTT. Translation: CATNDRVGTEAFF.